This T cell receptor beta chain was sequenced in a study of long-term antiretroviral therapy in people with HIV. The CDR3 is made up of 14 amino acids. Germline CDR1 reads SGHVS; CDR2 reads FQNEAQ. Trimming removed 1 base from V and 3 bases from J, with 10 bases in between. Run at survey level, the immunoSEQ assay was version v3.0. The table came from immunoSEQ multiplex PCR; TCRdb's copy has only in-frame clones and leaves some out. Seen here are roughly 40,000 clones, around 85% observed once, and the top ten hold about 5.7%. The receptor was isolated from a woman aged 45-59 years with HIV. The rearrangement joins TRBV7-8 to TRBJ2-7; D not resolved. Sequences were derived from unsorted PBMCs, sampled 3.1 years after starting antiretroviral therapy. The CDR3 sequence is CASSLEIGGYEQYF. Here the CDR3 DNA reads TGTGCCAGCAGCTTAGAGATTGGCGGCTACGAGCAGTACTTC.